A selection of T cell receptor beta chains follows, all from one sample in a study of early T cells in non-severe SARS-CoV-2 infection. TCRdb itself ran the 5' RACE reads through MiXCR, one entry per CDR3 protein. The profile covers tens of thousands of distinct CDR3 sequences, with around 12% appearing a single time and approximately 2.6% taken by the ten largest. The sample consisted of whole blood, taken at baseline. Every receptor here comes from an adult who was a healthcare worker with PCR-confirmed SARS-CoV-2 infection or an uninfected control (not recorded which). Each CDR3 is given with its conserved first and last residue. D genes are given only for firm matches. Only part of the rows carry a size: once, few, many, or a class if the clone is expanded.

CDR3nt,CDR3aa,abundance,d_gene,v_gene,j_gene
TGTGCCAGCAGCGACTCAGGGACAGATACGCAGTATTTT,CASSDSGTDTQYF,NA,NA,TRBV7-9,TRBJ2-3
TGTGCCAGCAGTTTTAAGGGGTACACTGAAGCTTTCTTT,CASSFKGYTEAFF,few,NA,TRBV12-3/TRBV12-4,TRBJ1-1
TGTGCCAGCAGCGCCCACAGGGGGCGCGTGGACGAGCAGTACTTC,CASSAHRGRVDEQYF,NA,TRBD1,TRBV11-2,TRBJ2-7
TGTGCCAGCAGCCCCTCAGGGGACAACTATGGCTACACCTTC,CASSPSGDNYGYTF,many,NA,TRBV11-2,TRBJ1-2
TGTGCCAGCAGTAGCTTGTCGGGACAGACCTACAATGAGCAGTTCTTC,CASSSLSGQTYNEQFF,NA,TRBD1,TRBV28,TRBJ2-1
TGTGCCAGCAGCCAAGGCCCGACAGTCCCCTACGAGCAGTACTTC,CASSQGPTVPYEQYF,many,NA,TRBV14,TRBJ2-7
TGCAGTGCTAGCGCGGGACCCTCCGATACGCAGTATTTT,CSASAGPSDTQYF,few,NA,TRBV20-1,TRBJ2-3
TGTGCCAGCAGCTCCCCGAGCATATCCTACGAGCAGTACTTC,CASSSPSISYEQYF,few,NA,TRBV28,TRBJ2-7
TGCGCCAGCAGCTTGTGGGGGGAGAACTATGGCTACACCTTC,CASSLWGENYGYTF,few,NA,TRBV5-1,TRBJ1-2
TGTGCCAGCAGTCGACAGATTTATGGCTACACCTTC,CASSRQIYGYTF,many,NA,TRBV12-3/TRBV12-4,TRBJ1-2
TGCAGCGTCACGACGGATAACTATGGCTACACCTTC,CSVTTDNYGYTF,once,NA,TRBV29-1,TRBJ1-2
TGTGCCATCAGTGAAGTGGCGGCCCAAGAGACCCAGTACTTC,CAISEVAAQETQYF,once,NA,TRBV10-3,TRBJ2-5
TGTGCCAGCAGCCTATACGATGATGTGGACACTGAAGCTTTCTTT,CASSLYDDVDTEAFF,NA,NA,TRBV5-5,TRBJ1-1
TGTGCCAGCAGTGGAAAGACAACAGATACGCAGTATTTT,CASSGKTTDTQYF,NA,NA,TRBV25-1,TRBJ2-3
TGTGCCAGCAGCAAACGGACAGGGGGATACGAGCAGTACTTC,CASSKRTGGYEQYF,few,TRBD1,TRBV11-2,TRBJ2-7
TGTGCCAGCACCCCTGGTAGGAGGACCACAGATACGCAGTATTTT,CASTPGRRTTDTQYF,many,NA,TRBV7-8,TRBJ2-3
TGCGCCAGCATGTTCGGGACAGGGACTGATTCACCCCTCCACTTT,CASMFGTGTDSPLHF,NA,TRBD1,TRBV5-1,TRBJ1-6
TGTGCCAGCTCACCATATACCTACAATGAGCAGTTCTTC,CASSPYTYNEQFF,many,NA,TRBV18,TRBJ2-1
TGCAGTGCTAGAGATTTCCAGACCCGCAACGAGCAGTACTTC,CSARDFQTRNEQYF,once,NA,TRBV20-1,TRBJ2-7
TGTGCCAGCAGCCCAGGCTCCCTGCGACAGAAAAACATTCAGTACTTC,CASSPGSLRQKNIQYF,many,NA,TRBV12-3/TRBV12-4,TRBJ2-4
TGTGCTAGCAGCGCCACCGGGACAGCTCTCCCCTCAACTAATGAAAAACTGTTTTTT,CASSATGTALPSTNEKLFF,few,TRBD1,TRBV7-7,TRBJ1-4
TGCGCCAGCAGCTTAATACGGGGGGGCCGAGAGACCCAGTACTTC,CASSLIRGGRETQYF,many,TRBD2,TRBV5-1,TRBJ2-5
TGCAGTGCTAGATTGGGACCCGCCGACGAGCAGTACTTC,CSARLGPADEQYF,few,NA,TRBV20-1,TRBJ2-7
TGTGCCAGCAGCTTAGTGGTCCAGGGTGGGACTGAAGCTTTCTTT,CASSLVVQGGTEAFF,many,NA,TRBV7-2,TRBJ1-1
TGTGCAAGTCGCCTACCCGAGGCTAGCGAGAACACCGGGGAGCTGTTTTTT,CASRLPEASENTGELFF,NA,NA,TRBV12-2,TRBJ2-2
TGTGCCAGCAGTTTGGGACAGGGAAACACCATATATTTT,CASSLGQGNTIYF,few,TRBD1,TRBV6-5,TRBJ1-3
TGTGCCAGCAGCTTAGGCAATCCAGGGACACCGGGGAGCCAGCCCCAGCATTTT,CASSLGNPGTPGSQPQHF,few,NA,TRBV13,TRBJ1-5
TGTGCCAGCAGCCGAGACCAGGGAACCGTTAATTCACCCCTCCACTTT,CASSRDQGTVNSPLHF,NA,NA,TRBV11-2,TRBJ1-6
TGTGCCAGCAGCTCCGTAGGGACTATCAATGAGCAGTTCTTC,CASSSVGTINEQFF,NA,TRBD2,TRBV11-1,TRBJ2-1
TGCGCCAGCACCCCCGGGGGGGGGCGCCCCCAGGAGCAGTTCTTC,CASTPGGGRPQEQFF,many,TRBD2,TRBV5-1,TRBJ2-1
TGTGCCAGCAGCGTAAGGACGGTTTCTGGGGCCAACGTCCTGACTTTC,CASSVRTVSGANVLTF,few,NA,TRBV14,TRBJ2-6
TGTGCCAGTAGTACTCAAGGGACAGCAAATCAGCCCCAGCATTTT,CASSTQGTANQPQHF,NA,TRBD1,TRBV19,TRBJ1-5
TGTGCCAGCAGCTTAGGTGGACAGGGGGCGCCCGCTGAAGCTTTCTTT,CASSLGGQGAPAEAFF,few,TRBD1,TRBV7-9,TRBJ1-1
TGTGCCAGCAGCTCACGGACAGGCACAGATACGCAGTATTTT,CASSSRTGTDTQYF,many,NA,TRBV7-2,TRBJ2-3
TGTGCCAGCAGCCTCCGGGACCTGACCGGGGAGCTGTTTTTT,CASSLRDLTGELFF,NA,NA,TRBV5-5,TRBJ2-2
TGTGCCACCAGCAGAGGAGACAGGAACACTGAAGCTTTCTTT,CATSRGDRNTEAFF,few,NA,TRBV15,TRBJ1-1
TGTGCCAGCAGTGGGACGGATCTGGAGACCCAGTACTTC,CASSGTDLETQYF,many,NA,TRBV6-1,TRBJ2-5
TGTGCCAGCAACGGCAGGGGAGGAACTGAAGCTTTCTTT,CASNGRGGTEAFF,NA,NA,TRBV2,TRBJ1-1
TGTGCCAGCAGAACGGGGACAGGGCGCACCTATGGCTACACCTTC,CASRTGTGRTYGYTF,NA,TRBD1,TRBV2,TRBJ1-2
TGTGCCAGCAGCCAGTGGGGGAGCAGGGAAAGCACTGAAGCTTTCTTT,CASSQWGSRESTEAFF,medium-sized,NA,TRBV7-6,TRBJ1-1
TGTGCCAGCAGCTTAGTGGGGACAACGGATGATACGCAGTATTTT,CASSLVGTTDDTQYF,NA,NA,TRBV7-9,TRBJ2-3
TGTGCCACCAGTGATTTGAGATATTTTTTT,CATSDLRYFF,few,NA,TRBV24-1,TRBJ1-4
TGCAGTGCTAGACCCGGACTAGCGGGGGGGCCCCACGAGCAGTACTTC,CSARPGLAGGPHEQYF,few,TRBD2,TRBV20-1,TRBJ2-7
TGTGCCAGCAGCCCAGTAAGTCGGACAGGGACCTACGAGCAGTACTTC,CASSPVSRTGTYEQYF,many,TRBD1,TRBV11-2,TRBJ2-7
TGTGCCAGCAGCTTTAGACGGCGGGTTACGAACACCGGGGAGCTGTTTTTT,CASSFRRRVTNTGELFF,many,NA,TRBV11-2,TRBJ2-2
TGTGCCAGCAGTCCCCTTATCGCTCAGCCCCAGCATTTT,CASSPLIAQPQHF,NA,NA,TRBV12-3/TRBV12-4,TRBJ1-5
TGTGCCAGCAGTTCGCCCGGGCCCGGAAACACCATATATTTT,CASSSPGPGNTIYF,many,NA,TRBV6-5,TRBJ1-3
TGTGCCAGCAGCTCCGGGTTGAATACTGAGCAGTTCTTC,CASSSGLNTEQFF,NA,NA,TRBV9,TRBJ2-1
TGTGTCAGCAGCCCGGACAGAGGGGAGCTGTTTTTT,CVSSPDRGELFF,NA,NA,TRBV11-2,TRBJ2-2
TGTGCCAGCAGGCAGGACTCCTACGAGCAGTACTTC,CASRQDSYEQYF,NA,NA,TRBV2,TRBJ2-7
TGTGCCAGCAGCTTCCAGGGTAGTGGGGCTTTCTTT,CASSFQGSGAFF,many,NA,TRBV7-2,TRBJ1-1
TGCAGTGCGGGTACAGCTTCCTATGGCTACACCTTC,CSAGTASYGYTF,few,NA,TRBV20-1,TRBJ1-2
TGTGCCAGCAGTAATCAGGGGGCAGGGGCCCAGTACTTC,CASSNQGAGAQYF,few,TRBD1,TRBV28,TRBJ2-5
TGCGCCAGCAGCTTGGGCACAGCCGTAATCGTCACAGATACGCAGTATTTT,CASSLGTAVIVTDTQYF,few,NA,TRBV5-1,TRBJ2-3